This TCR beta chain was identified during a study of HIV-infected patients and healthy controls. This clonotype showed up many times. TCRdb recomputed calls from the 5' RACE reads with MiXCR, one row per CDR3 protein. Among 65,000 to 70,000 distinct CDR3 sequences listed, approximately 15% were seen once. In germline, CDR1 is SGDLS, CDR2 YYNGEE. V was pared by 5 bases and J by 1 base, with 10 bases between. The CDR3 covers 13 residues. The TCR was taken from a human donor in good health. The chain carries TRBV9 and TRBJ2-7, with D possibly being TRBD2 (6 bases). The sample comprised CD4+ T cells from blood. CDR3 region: CASRLGGSYEQYF. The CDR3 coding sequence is TGTGCCAGCAGGTTGGGGGGTTCCTACGAGCAGTACTTC.